This TCR beta chain appears in the sequencing data of a study of blood T cell repertoires in COVID-19. TCRdb's table, derived via immunoSEQ multiplex PCR, lists solely in-frame clones and lacks some. The sample lists some 200,000 clones, roughly nine tenths occurring once. The sequenced material came from peripheral blood. The receptor comes from a man between 70 and 80 years old with acute or convalescent COVID-19.

CDR3 sequence reads: CASRPGGASYGYTF. The CDR3 coding sequence is TGTGCCAGCAGGCCTGGGGGGGCGTCCTATGGCTACACCTTC. The rearrangement joins TRBV6-5 to TRBJ1-2; D might be TRBD1 (6 bases). Germline CDR1 and CDR2: MNHEY and SVGAGI. The CDR3 is 14 residues long. V gave up 6 bases and J gave up 4 bases, with 15 bases separating them.